A selection of T cell receptor beta chains follows, all from one sample in a study of blood T cell repertoires in COVID-19. Only in-frame clones appear in the TCRdb table, and some are missing; sequencing was by immunoSEQ multiplex PCR. The table includes tens of thousands of clones, roughly 90% detected once. Sequencing was carried out using peripheral blood. Receptors originate from a human donor in a cohort sampled during active COVID-19. CDR3s include the opening cysteine and the closing phenylalanine or tryptophan. Each record gives: V gene, J gene, D gene, clone size, CDR3 protein, CDR3 DNA. The D gene is left open where the match is weak. Clone size is stated in some rows and not others, as once, few, many or a class when expanded.

TRBV6-5	TRBJ1-6	TRBD1	-	CASMTTGGISPLHF	TGTGCCAGCATGACGACAGGGGGGATTTCACCCCTCCACTTT
TRBV6-5	TRBJ2-7	TRBD2	-	CASQTISGSFNEQYF	TGTGCCAGCCAGACTATCAGCGGGAGTTTCAACGAGCAGTACTTC
TRBV21-1	TRBJ2-2	-	-	CASSTRDRVNPNTGELFF	TGTGCCAGCAGCACCCGGGACAGGGTGAACCCGAACACCGGGGAGCTGTTTTTT
TRBV7-9	TRBJ2-5	TRBD2	once	CASSLNLAGVGETQYF	TGTGCCAGCAGCCTAAATCTAGCGGGAGTAGGGGAGACCCAGTACTTC
TRBV15	TRBJ2-1	-	-	CATGGGGSYNEQFF	TGTGCCACCGGGGGCGGGGGCTCCTACAATGAGCAGTTCTTC
TRBV6-5	TRBJ2-7	-	-	CASSYAGQGYEQYF	TGTGCCAGCAGTTACGCCGGGCAGGGCTACGAGCAGTACTTC
TRBV9	TRBJ1-1	-	-	CASSVTGTSNTEAFF	TGTGCCAGCAGCGTAACAGGAACCTCGAACACTGAAGCTTTCTTT
TRBV18	TRBJ1-1	-	few	CASSGQFANTEAFF	TGTGCCAGCTCAGGACAGTTTGCGAACACTGAAGCTTTCTTT
TRBV19	TRBJ2-3	TRBD2	-	CASSTIGLAGTMDTQYF	TGTGCCAGTAGTACCATCGGACTAGCGGGGACCATGGATACGCAGTATTTT
TRBV19	TRBJ2-7	TRBD2	-	CASSTSGRGTYEQYF	TGTGCCAGTAGTACTAGCGGGAGAGGAACCTACGAGCAGTACTTC
TRBV9	TRBJ2-3	TRBD2	-	CASSVGRLAGTDTQYF	TGTGCCAGCAGCGTAGGGCGACTAGCAGGGACAGATACGCAGTATTTT
TRBV28	TRBJ2-3	TRBD1	-	CASRLRDRSTDTQYF	TGTGCCAGCAGGCTAAGGGACAGGAGCACAGATACGCAGTATTTT
TRBV4-3	TRBJ2-3	-	-	CASSRNFRGAADTQYF	TGCGCCAGCAGCCGAAACTTTCGGGGGGCGGCAGATACGCAGTATTTT
TRBV7-2	TRBJ2-5	TRBD2	-	CATSGGQQETQYF	TGTGCCACTAGCGGGGGCCAACAAGAGACCCAGTACTTC
TRBV5-6	TRBJ1-1	-	-	CASTPMGGHTEAFF	TGTGCCAGCACCCCAATGGGGGGGCACACTGAAGCTTTCTTT
TRBV28	TRBJ1-6	TRBD1	-	CASGAGDRGNSPLHF	TGTGCCAGCGGTGCCGGGGACAGGGGTAATTCACCCCTCCACTTT
TRBV7-6	TRBJ2-7	-	-	CASSQTSGYEQYF	TGTGCCAGCAGCCAAACCTCAGGGTACGAGCAGTACTTC
TRBV7-8	TRBJ2-3	TRBD1	-	CASSPRGTGSTDTQYF	TGTGCCAGCAGCCCACGTGGGACAGGGTCAACAGATACGCAGTATTTT
TRBV5-6	TRBJ1-4	TRBD1	-	CASSLPGTGFNEKLFF	TGTGCCAGCAGCTTACCCGGGACAGGGTTTAATGAAAAACTGTTTTTT
TRBV7-9	TRBJ2-7	TRBD1	-	CASSPSGTGSSYEQYF	TGTGCCAGCAGCCCGTCCGGGACAGGGAGCTCCTACGAGCAGTACTTC
TRBV3-1/TRBV3-2	TRBJ2-5	-	few	CASSQRGLTSGETQYF	TGTGCCAGCAGCCAAAGAGGTTTAACTAGTGGTGAGACCCAGTACTTC
TRBV28	TRBJ2-7	TRBD1	-	CASSSRQGAINEQYF	TGTGCCAGCAGCTCCCGGCAGGGGGCAATCAACGAGCAGTACTTC
TRBV11-3	TRBJ2-5	-	-	CASSLAAGAQETQYF	TGTGCCAGCAGCTTAGCGGCAGGGGCACAAGAGACCCAGTACTTC
TRBV12-3/TRBV12-4	TRBJ2-7	-	-	CASSPDRYYEQYF	TGTGCCAGCAGTCCCGACAGGTACTACGAGCAGTACTTC
TRBV19	TRBJ2-2	-	-	CASSPWGGNTGELFF	TGTGCCAGTAGCCCCTGGGGGGGCAACACCGGGGAGCTGTTTTTT
TRBV7-9	TRBJ2-5	TRBD2	-	CASSSLAGGRETQYF	TGTGCCAGCAGTTCACTAGCGGGAGGGCGGGAGACCCAGTACTTC
TRBV7-9	TRBJ1-2	-	-	CASSYQGQLTNYGYTF	TGTGCCAGCAGCTATCAGGGGCAGCTGACTAACTATGGCTACACCTTC
TRBV4-3	TRBJ2-3	-	-	CASSQGRLERLTDTQYF	TGCGCCAGCAGCCAGGGTCGACTAGAACGTCTCACAGATACGCAGTATTTT
TRBV29-1	TRBJ2-7	-	-	CSVQFLPLYEQYF	TGCAGCGTTCAGTTCCTCCCCCTCTACGAGCAGTACTTC
TRBV21-1	TRBJ1-2	-	once	CASSHLTRGRVVGYTF	TGTGCCAGCAGCCACCTAACTCGAGGGAGGGTAGTTGGCTACACCTTC
TRBV6-5	TRBJ1-2	TRBD1	-	CASSYSGTATNYGYTF	TGTGCCAGCAGTTACTCAGGGACAGCTACTAACTATGGCTACACCTTC
TRBV5-4	TRBJ1-1	-	-	CASSTRQGGNTEAFF	TGTGCCAGCAGCACTAGGCAGGGAGGGAACACTGAAGCTTTCTTT
TRBV7-9	TRBJ1-5	-	-	CASSHGQGDQPQHF	TGTGCCAGCAGCCACGGACAAGGAGATCAGCCCCAGCATTTT
TRBV6-5	TRBJ1-2	TRBD1	-	CASKTGGVNYGYTF	TGTGCCAGCAAAACAGGGGGCGTCAACTATGGCTACACCTTC
TRBV27	TRBJ1-2	TRBD1	-	CASRGTGGGGYTF	TGTGCCAGCAGAGGAACAGGGGGCGGTGGCTACACCTTC
TRBV28	TRBJ2-7	-	once	CASSFSGSSYEQYF	TGTGCCAGCAGTTTCAGCGGATCTTCCTACGAGCAGTACTTC
TRBV3-1/TRBV3-2	TRBJ2-5	-	-	CASSQEWRYQETQYF	TGTGCCAGCAGCCAAGAGTGGCGGTACCAAGAGACCCAGTACTTC
TRBV4-2	TRBJ2-1	TRBD2	-	CASSQGVGGTSVQKAIEQFF	TGTGCCAGCAGCCAAGGGGTTGGCGGGACTAGCGTTCAAAAGGCAATTGAGCAGTTCTTC
TRBV29-1	TRBJ1-1	-	-	CSVGSRTRNTEAFF	TGCAGCGTTGGGTCTCGGACAAGGAACACTGAAGCTTTCTTT
TRBV27	TRBJ1-1	-	once	CASSATLTLEAFF	TGTGCCAGCAGTGCAACCCTGACACTTGAAGCTTTCTTT
TRBV12-3/TRBV12-4	TRBJ1-3	-	-	CASRRTAIYF	TGTGCCAGCAGAAGGACAGCCATATATTTT
TRBV6-5	TRBJ2-6	TRBD1	-	CASRTGGSGANVLTF	TGTGCCAGCAGGACAGGGGGCTCTGGGGCCAACGTCCTGACTTTC
TRBV27	TRBJ2-7	TRBD2	-	CASSLSAGGLYEQYF	TGTGCCAGCAGTTTATCGGCGGGGGGTCTTTACGAGCAGTACTTC
TRBV7-9	TRBJ2-1	-	-	CASSLAVNEQFF	TGTGCCAGCAGCTTAGCCGTCAATGAGCAGTTCTTC
TRBV28	TRBJ1-5	-	-	CASSDPTGGVVGPQHF	TGTGCCAGCAGTGACCCGACAGGTGGGGTCGTGGGGCCCCAGCATTTT